This TCR beta chain originates from a study of T cell responses to AZD1222 COVID-19 vaccine. Repertoires were generated with immunoSEQ multiplex PCR, while TCRdb's copy carries only in-frame clones and drops some. The sample includes 100,000 to 150,000 clones, roughly 89% of them seen just once. Points on this clone: Its antigen remains unidentified.

Study-level results: Just five to seven people given AZD1222 tested seropositive at baseline.

Second doses that came at about 4 or about 12 weeks were put together. The germline CDR1 and CDR2 sequences are KGHDR and SFDVKD. Trimming removed 5 bases at V and 1 base at J, with 10 bases between. CDR3 length: 14 residues. Here the sequenced sample was peripheral blood, taken 28 days after the second AZD1222 dose. The origin of this receptor is an adult who received the AZD1222 COVID-19 vaccine. J is TRBJ1-2 and V is TRBV24-1; D not resolved. The chain's CDR3 is CATSAQTDNYGYTF. The CDR3 DNA sequence: TGTGCCACCAGTGCCCAGACGGATAACTATGGCTACACCTTC.